This T cell receptor (beta chain) is drawn from a study of T-cell reconstitution after alpha-beta-depleted transplantation in children. Findings and caveats of the study: Newly produced T cells mostly provided counts and TCRbeta diversity after one year, as hyperexpanded clones declined. Reportedly, alpha-beta T cells present about two months post-transplant originated from several hundred expanded clones of graft origin. Diversity of TCRbeta at day 60 was high in some patients, arising from surviving recipient T cells and thymic progenitors.

This clonotype occurred a few times. Antigen specificity is unknown. The TCRbeta library was prepared with unique molecular identifiers. One entry per CDR3 protein, called by TCRdb with MiXCR from the PCR reads. The sample consists of approximately 1,000,000 distinct CDR3 sequences, around 30% of them appearing once. The V and J ends lost 6 bases and 3 bases, in that order; junction bases with no gene match: 9. Germline V CDR1 and CDR2: MDHEN, SYDVKM. This CDR3 region has 15 residues. Sequencing used PBMCs, mostly from graft donor cells, obtained 360 days after TCRalphabeta/CD19-depleted stem cell transplant. This TCR derives from a boy less than two years old who had a stem cell transplant for SCID, so the T cells may come from the graft donor. The chain employs TRBV28 and TRBJ2-7; 9 bases fit TRBD1. The CDR3 sequence is CASSSGTGYGYEQYF. In DNA form, the CDR3 reads TGTGCCAGCAGCTCCGGGACAGGGTATGGCTACGAGCAGTACTTC.